The rows below give T cell receptor beta chains drawn from one sample of a study of blood T cells in healthy people across ages. TCRdb ran MiXCR on the 5' RACE reads and lists one entry per CDR3 protein. In the table there are some 710,000 distinct CDR3 sequences, about 20% of which are singletons. The sample taken for sequencing was blood. The source is a man aged 70 or older in good health. The CDR3 runs from the conserved cysteine through the conserved F or W. D genes are given only for firm matches.

V	D	J	CDR3
TRBV6-2/TRBV6-3	TRBD2	TRBJ2-5	CASSGTSVSRGAQYF
TRBV7-2	TRBD2	TRBJ2-3	CASSRTSGDTDTQYF
TRBV7-2	NA	TRBJ2-7	CASSTRTASVTYEQYF
TRBV15	NA	TRBJ1-2	CATSQQFPYGYTF
TRBV4-1	TRBD1	TRBJ1-1	CASSRGDRNSEAFF
TRBV7-2	NA	TRBJ1-5	CASSADGRSNPPQHF
TRBV4-3	TRBD2	NA	CASSQGSTGGETQYF
TRBV5-1	NA	TRBJ2-3	CASSLVGTDRTDTQYF
TRBV29-1	TRBD2	TRBJ2-3	CSGRLAGVTDTQYF
TRBV5-5	TRBD1	TRBJ2-1	CASSPGQANAYNEQFF
TRBV5-1	TRBD2	TRBJ2-1	CTSSSMVGGRMNNEQFF
TRBV5-1	NA	TRBJ2-1	CASSLFRTNNEQFF
TRBV9	NA	TRBJ1-3	CASSETGGVNTIYF
TRBV10-3	NA	TRBJ1-4	CAISPRSEEKLFF
TRBV7-6	TRBD2	TRBJ2-5	CASSLFGGGQETQYF
TRBV12-3/TRBV12-4	NA	TRBJ2-2	CASSPWGPGELFF
TRBV9	NA	TRBJ1-5	CASGRQSNQPQHF
TRBV7-9	TRBD1	NA	CASSLGGQSHEQYF
TRBV7-9	NA	TRBJ2-7	CASSSNQLSYEQYF
TRBV20-1	NA	TRBJ2-7	CSATQTYYEQYF
TRBV11-1	NA	TRBJ2-2	CASSLGGGATGELFF
TRBV28	TRBD2	TRBJ2-3	CASTSGGNTDTQYF